This paragraph covers one T cell receptor (beta chain) sequence. The data were taken from a study of early T cells in non-severe SARS-CoV-2 infection. Background on the study: Investigators sequenced bulk RNA drawn from unsorted whole blood, and chains remained unpaired.

Each CDR3 protein gets one entry after TCRdb re-called the 5' RACE reads with MiXCR. The sample shows approximately 60,000 distinct CDR3 sequences, 8.8% of them seen only once. CDR1 SGHTA and CDR2 FQGNSA come from the germline V gene. This CDR3 comprises 14 residues. The V gene end was trimmed by 8 bases and the J gene end by 4 bases; junction bases not matched to a gene: 10. The receptor was derived from an adult who was a healthcare worker with PCR-confirmed SARS-CoV-2 infection or an uninfected control (not recorded which). The material sequenced was whole blood, taken at baseline. This chain links TRBV7-2 with TRBJ1-2; TRBD1 matches at 7 bases. For the CDR3, the DNA is TGTGCCAGCGGGGACCGACAGGGACTCTATGGCTACACCTTC. Translating gives CASGDRQGLYGYTF.